The next 4 T cell receptor beta chains were all read from a single sample in a study of early T cells in non-severe SARS-CoV-2 infection. Each CDR3 protein gets one entry after TCRdb re-called the 5' RACE reads with MiXCR. The sample carries around 71,000 distinct CDR3 sequences, 8% to 10% recorded once. Sequencing used whole blood, obtained at baseline. Receptors originate from an adult who was a healthcare worker with PCR-confirmed SARS-CoV-2 infection or an uninfected control (not recorded which).

This clonotype was seen at least ten times. The rearrangement uses TRBV29-1 and TRBJ1-5, with D possibly matching TRBD1 (5 bases). The V gene's germline CDR1 is SQVTM and CDR2 ANQGSEA. The CDR3 is 12 residues long. CDR3 sequence (DNA): TGCAGTCGGGGGGTTAGCAATCAGCCCCAGCATTTT. Amino acids: CSRGVSNQPQHF.

This clonotype was detected a few times. A read error may explain this, as a much larger clone is one base away. The chain is built from TRBV29-1 and TRBJ2-5, with TRBD1 identical over 8 bases. The V segment lost 1 base and the J segment 6 bases; nucleotides outside the gene matches: 4. This CDR3 is built from 13 residues. In germline, CDR1 is SQVTM, CDR2 ANQGSEA. In DNA form, the CDR3 reads TGCAGCGTTGAAGCCGGACAGGGAAAGACCCAGTACTTC. It yields the protein CSVEAGQGKTQYF.

There are many counts of this clonotype. The V call is TRBV7-6, the J call TRBJ2-5; 15 bases map to TRBD2. Looked up from germline, CDR1 is SGHVS and CDR2 is FNYEAQ. V lost 5 bases and J lost 5; bases outside the gene matches: 9. This CDR3 comprises 17 residues. Written as DNA, the CDR3 is TGTGCCAGCAGCCGGACTAGCGGGAGGGTAGTTCTGGAGACCCAGTACTTC. Translation: CASSRTSGRVVLETQYF.

Comments on this clonotype: A much larger clone lies one base from this, so it may be a read error. The rearrangement links TRBV29-1 to TRBJ2-3; 14 bases are a match to TRBD2. Germline V gene lookup returns CDR1 SQVTM and CDR2 ANQGSEA. The CDR3 length is 14 residues. V lost 7 bases to trimming and J lost 7 bases; unmatched junction nucleotides: 7. The CDR3 nucleotides are TGCAGCGCAAGACTAGCGGGAGGGCCGCATACGCAGTATTTT. This codes for CSARLAGGPHTQYF.